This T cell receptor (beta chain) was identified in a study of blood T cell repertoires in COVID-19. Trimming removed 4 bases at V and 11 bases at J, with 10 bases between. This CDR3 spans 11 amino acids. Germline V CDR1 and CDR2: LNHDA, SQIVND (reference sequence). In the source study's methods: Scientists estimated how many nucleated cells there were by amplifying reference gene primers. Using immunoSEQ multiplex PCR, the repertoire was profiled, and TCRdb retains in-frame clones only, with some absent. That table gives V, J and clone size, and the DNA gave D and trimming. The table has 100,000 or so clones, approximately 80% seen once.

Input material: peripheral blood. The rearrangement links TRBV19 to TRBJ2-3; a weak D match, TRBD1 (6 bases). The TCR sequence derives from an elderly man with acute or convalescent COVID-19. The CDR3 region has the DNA TGTGCCAGTAGTAACCAGGGGAAGCAGTATTTT. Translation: CASSNQGKQYF.